The 28 T cell receptor beta chains below come from one sample, sequenced in a study of regulatory T cells in long-lasting Graves disease. Time point indicated: persistent/refractory GD, antithyroid drugs over 5 years with positive TRAb. Scientists built the TCR library using RNA that was extracted from PBMCs. Researchers made TCR beta libraries by using iRepertoire HTBI primers and running Arm-PCR on CDR3 regions. MiXCR was run by TCRdb on the multiplex PCR reads, yielding one entry per CDR3 protein. This sample has fewer than 450,000 distinct CDR3 sequences, with around 20% found just once. The starting material was peripheral blood mononuclear cells (PBMCs), obtained when the disease was refractory, from a patient treated with antithyroid drugs. These receptors originate from a female donor with Graves disease.

J is TRBJ2-1 and V is TRBV20-1, with 10 bases identical to TRBD2. The CDR3 is 14 residues long. The germline CDR1 and CDR2 sequences are DFQATT and SNEGSKA (reference sequence). V lost 6 bases, J lost 5 bases, and 7 bases stayed unmatched. CDR3 DNA sequence: TGCAGTGCCGAGACTAGCGGGTTGAACAATGAGCAGTTCTTC. Encoded protein: CSAETSGLNNEQFF.

This chain links TRBV7-9 with TRBJ2-7; 15 bases are shared with TRBD2. CDR3 length: 17 residues. Losses at the gene ends were 4 bases for V and 5 bases for J; bases not matched to a gene: 9. Per germline, CDR1 SEHNR and CDR2 FQNEAQ (reference sequence). CDR3 in DNA: TGTGCCAGCAGCTCCGGACTAGCGGGAGGGTCTATCCACGAGCAGTACTTC. As protein: CASSSGLAGGSIHEQYF.

This clonotype was detected only a few times. J is TRBJ1-3 and V is TRBV6-1; D is unclear. CDR1 and CDR2 from the germline V gene are MNHNS and SASEGT. The V end was cut by 8 bases, the J end by 0 bases, with 11 bases between. The CDR3 sequence is 14 residues long. The CDR3 protein is CASREQFSGNTIYF. The CDR3 DNA is TGTGCCAGCCGAGAGCAATTCTCTGGAAACACCATATATTTT.

This chain connects TRBV7-2 to TRBJ1-5; D unclear. Trimming removed 0 bases from V and 2 bases from J, with 26 bases in between. The CDR3 extends over 21 amino acids. The germline gives CDR1 SGHTA, CDR2 FQGNSA. The CDR3 DNA follows: TGTGCCAGCAGCTTAGCGGCTTTAATCGGCCCCCCAATAGTTTGCAATCAGCCCCAGCATTTT. Amino acid sequence: CASSLAALIGPPIVCNQPQHF.

A remark on this clonotype: This may be a read error, as it is one base from a much larger clone. The chain employs TRBV18 and TRBJ1-2; tentatively, D is TRBD1 (6 bases). The CDR3 is made up of 15 amino acids. Germline V gives CDR1 KGHSH, CDR2 LQKENI. Trimming removed 2 bases from V and 2 bases from J, with 12 bases in between. The CDR3 sequence is CASSPAGQSNYGYTF. CDR3 in DNA: TGTGCCAGCTCACCAGCCGGACAGAGCAACTATGGCTACACCTTC.

The table lists this clonotype with many counts. For the CDR3, the DNA is TGTGCCAGCAGCTTGGGCAGGGACACTGAAGCTTTCTTT. Its translation: CASSLGRDTEAFF. The chain recombines TRBV27 with TRBJ1-1; D is perhaps TRBD1 (5 bases). The CDR3 extends over 13 amino acids. Germline CDR1 and CDR2: MNHEY and SMNVEV (reference sequence). V lost 6 bases and J 3 bases, leaving 11 bases between the germline ends.

This clonotype was recorded many times. The chain recombines TRBV5-1 with TRBJ1-1; TRBD1 is a possible D gene (5 bases). V was clipped by 0 bases and J by 0 bases, with 9 bases between them. The CDR3 sequence is 15 residues long. CDR1 is SGHRS and CDR2 is YFSETQ in the germline V gene. CDR3 DNA: TGCGCCAGCAGCTTGGAGCAGGGAATGAACACTGAAGCTTTCTTT. Encoded protein: CASSLEQGMNTEAFF.

This clonotype appeared a few times. The chain couples TRBV7-2 to TRBJ1-1, with no clear D. Deletions cut 6 bases from V and 0 bases from J, with 11 bases between. This CDR3 spans 14 amino acids. Per the germline V gene, CDR1 is SGHTA and CDR2 is FQGNSA. CDR3 amino acids: CASSKVVLNTEAFF. CDR3 DNA: TGTGCCAGCAGTAAGGTCGTTCTGAACACTGAAGCTTTCTTT.

The rearrangement uses TRBV30 and TRBJ2-7; 7 bases are a match to TRBD2. There are 16 residues in the CDR3. V shed 0 bases and J 2 bases; nucleotides not matched to a gene: 10. Germline V gives CDR1 GTSNPN, CDR2 SVGIG (reference sequence). The CDR3 loop reads CAWSVAGRSPAYEQYF. The CDR3 nucleotides are TGTGCCTGGAGTGTAGCGGGGCGGTCACCAGCCTACGAGCAGTACTTC.

In its sample, this clonotype was seen many times. The chain couples TRBV2 to TRBJ2-5; perhaps TRBD1 as D (5 bases). Germline loops: CDR1 SNHLY, CDR2 FYNNEI. This CDR3 is 15 amino acids long. V lost 3 bases to trimming and J lost 3 bases, with 14 bases between them. For the CDR3, the DNA is TGTGCCAGCAGTGAGGTCAGGGTTTCAGAAGAGACCCAGTACTTC. Translation gives CASSEVRVSEETQYF. The full variable domain, completed using reference TRBV2 and TRBJ2-5, is EPEVTQTPSHQVTQMGQEVILRCVPISNHLYFYWYRQILGQKVEFLVSFYNNEISEKSEIFDDQFSVERPDGSNFTLKIRSTKLEDSAMYFCASSEVRVSEETQYFGPGTRLLVL.

This rearrangement joins TRBV20-1 to TRBJ1-5; D may be TRBD1 (6 bases). V dropped 3 bases and J dropped 10 bases, with 16 bases sitting between them. The germline V gene has CDR1 DFQATT and CDR2 SNEGSKA (reference sequence). CDR3 length equals 13 residues. DNA for the CDR3: TGCAGTGCTAGGGGCAGGGGTTTAAGTCCCCAGCATTTT. Protein product: CSARGRGLSPQHF.

Points on this clonotype: One base away lies a much larger clone, so this may be a sequencing read error. V gene TRBV30 combines with J gene TRBJ1-5; D remains unclear. The CDR3 sequence is 13 residues long. From germline, CDR1 is GTSNPN and CDR2 SVGIG (reference sequence). Between the trimmed V and J ends, which lost 0 bases and 3 bases, there was a span of 6 bases. The CDR3 nucleotides read TGTGCCTGGAGTGTACAAATCAATCAGCCCCAGCATTTT. Its translation: CAWSVQINQPQHF.

Here the CDR3 reads CASSFGIRGSSYNEQFF. CDR3 bases: TGTGCCAGCAGCTTTGGCATACGTGGGAGCTCCTACAATGAGCAGTTCTTC. This rearrangement joins TRBV7-2 to TRBJ2-1; D perhaps matches TRBD2 (5 bases). Germline loops: CDR1 SGHTA, CDR2 FQGNSA. CDR3 length equals 17 residues. Trimming shortened V by 3 bases and J by 0 bases, and 15 bases separated the two germline ends.

V usage is TRBV12-3 or TRBV12-4 and J usage is TRBJ2-7, with TRBD1 identical over 7 bases. V was pared by 2 bases and J by 4 bases, with 8 bases of the junction left unmatched. This CDR3 region has 15 residues. CDR3 nucleotide sequence: TGTGCCAGCAGTTTAACGGGTTCAGGGGGTTACGAGCAGTACTTC. Amino acid sequence: CASSLTGSGGYEQYF.

The chain employs TRBV7-2 and TRBJ1-3; D is ambiguous. This CDR3 contains 13 residues. Trimming pared 3 bases from V and 9 bases from J, leaving 12 bases between. The germline CDR1 and CDR2 sequences are SGHTA and FQGNSA. For the CDR3, the DNA is TGTGCCAGCAGCTTCACGGAACGCGGCACCATATATTTT. It codes for CASSFTERGTIYF.

The chain employs TRBV5-6 and TRBJ2-7; D is possibly TRBD2 (6 bases). Trimming removed 1 base at V and 2 bases at J, with 13 bases between. The CDR3 has 15 amino acids. Germline assignment: CDR1 SGHDT and CDR2 YYEEEE. The CDR3 loop reads CASSLIREAPYEQYF. CDR3 nucleotides: TGTGCCAGCAGCTTGATTAGGGAGGCCCCCTACGAGCAGTACTTC.

This clonotype was recorded many times. The chain couples TRBV27 to TRBJ2-5; no clear D. V shed 1 base and J shed 5 bases, with 17 bases lying between them. This CDR3 spans 16 amino acids. Germline CDR1 reads MNHEY; CDR2 reads SMNVEV (reference sequence). CDR3 sequence: CASSLYGTKSRETQYF. The CDR3 bases are TGTGCCAGCAGTTTATATGGTACAAAGAGCCGGGAGACCCAGTACTTC.

The genes are TRBV6-2 or TRBV6-3 and TRBJ2-7; 8 nucleotides match TRBD1. Germline V gene data show CDR1 as MNHEY and CDR2 as SVGEGT. The ends lost 10 bases at V and 2 bases at J; junction bases unmatched: 7. CDR3 length: 13 residues. CDR3 in amino acids: CANATGEPYEQYF. CDR3 bases: TGTGCCAACGCGACAGGGGAACCCTACGAGCAGTACTTC.

To note about this clonotype: The missing conserved phenylalanine or tryptophan at the end of this CDR3 makes a read error likely. The chain employs TRBV27 and TRBJ2-7; 11 nucleotides agree with TRBD2. Trimming cost V 5 bases and J 4 bases; bases outside gene matches: 4. The CDR3 loop spans 14 amino acids. Germline V lookup: CDR1 MNHEY, CDR2 SMNVEV (reference sequence). DNA of the CDR3: TGTGCCAGCAGTCCTAGCGGGGGGATGTACGAGCAGTACCTC. It encodes CASSPSGGMYEQYL.

This clonotype was observed many times. The chain is built from TRBV28 and TRBJ2-7; no definite D call. The CDR3 covers 17 residues. Germline assignment: CDR1 MDHEN and CDR2 SYDVKM. V was trimmed by 4 bases and J by 0 bases, leaving 19 bases between them. This chain's CDR3 is CASSSPSILRGSYEQYF. Written as DNA, the CDR3 is TGTGCCAGCAGTTCCCCATCCATCCTCCGAGGCTCCTACGAGCAGTACTTC.

V usage is TRBV12-3 or TRBV12-4 and J usage is TRBJ1-2; 10 nucleotides align to TRBD1. V shed 6 bases and J 6 bases; nucleotides not matched to a gene: 7. The CDR3 loop spans 14 amino acids. In nucleotides, the CDR3 is TGTGCCAGCAGCCGGGACAGGGGATTACATGGCTACACCTTC. This encodes CASSRDRGLHGYTF.

This chain uses TRBV5-6 with TRBJ1-2, with D perhaps TRBD1 (5 bases). This CDR3 region has 15 residues. Germline V gene data show CDR1 as SGHDT and CDR2 as YYEEEE. The V end lost 3 bases, the J end lost 6 bases, and 18 bases lay between the germline ends. CDR3 loop: CASSSIGTRSNGYTF. CDR3 in DNA: TGTGCCAGCAGCTCAATCGGGACGAGAAGTAATGGCTACACCTTC.

The V call is TRBV7-9, the J call TRBJ1-2; no firm D call. This CDR3 region has 13 residues. V was trimmed by 3 bases and J by 1 base, leaving 6 bases between them. In germline, CDR1 is SEHNR, CDR2 FQNEAQ (reference sequence). Written as DNA, the CDR3 is TGTGCCAGCAGCTTGACTTTTAACTATGGCTACACCTTC. Amino acid sequence: CASSLTFNYGYTF.

The chain uses TRBV29-1 and TRBJ1-2, with a tentative D call TRBD1 (6 bases). Trimming removed 4 bases at V and 5 bases at J, with 20 bases between. The germline gives CDR1 SQVTM, CDR2 ANQGSEA. The CDR3 is 15 amino acids. The CDR3: CSVVDGGVTSYGYTF. In DNA form, the CDR3 reads TGCAGCGTTGTTGATGGGGGCGTCACATCATATGGCTACACCTTC.

This clonotype was counted many times. The rearrangement uses TRBV7-2 and TRBJ2-7, with 9 bases lining up with TRBD2. The trim removed 3 bases at V and 5 bases at J, leaving 5 bases unmatched. CDR3 size: 14 residues. The V gene's germline CDR1 is SGHTA and CDR2 FQGNSA. The DNA of the CDR3 is TGTGCCAGCAGCTTTGGGTTAGCGGGAGACGAGCAGTACTTC. It is translated as CASSFGLAGDEQYF.

The sample holds many counts of this clonotype. The chain carries TRBV11-2 and TRBJ2-7, with D hard to call. Germline CDR1 reads SGHAT; CDR2 reads FQNNGV. The CDR3 spans 15 residues. V lost 0 bases to trimming and J lost 0 bases, with 9 bases between them. The CDR3 nucleotides are TGTGCCAGCAGCTTAGAGTCACCTCTCTCCTACGAGCAGTACTTC. It translates to CASSLESPLSYEQYF.

Remarks on this clonotype: Given a much more abundant clone one base away, this may be a read error. V gene TRBV20-1 combines with J gene TRBJ2-7; D might be TRBD2 (5 bases). There are 12 residues in the CDR3. From germline, CDR1 is DFQATT and CDR2 SNEGSKA (reference sequence). CDR3 nucleotides: TGCAGTGCTAGTGGACTCGGGTACGAGCGGTACTTC. It yields the protein CSASGLGYERYF.

This clonotype was counted a few times. This chain uses TRBV11-2 with TRBJ2-2, with a tentative D call TRBD2 (5 bases). This CDR3 has 14 residues. Germline V lookup: CDR1 SGHAT, CDR2 FQNNGV. V lost 5 bases and J lost 6, with 13 bases in between. CDR3 loop: CASSGGLFPGELFF. CDR3 DNA sequence: TGTGCCAGCAGCGGCGGACTTTTTCCCGGGGAGCTGTTTTTT.